This note documents a single T cell receptor beta chain sequence. CDR1 is MDHEN and CDR2 is SYDVKM in the germline V gene. V was pared by 6 bases and J by 1 base, with 15 bases between. This CDR3 has 15 residues. This entry is derived from a study of OX40 agonist ivuxolimab in advanced cancers. Clones were read by immunoSEQ multiplex PCR, and TCRdb kept only the in-frame ones, dropping some. The sample lists tens of thousands of clones, approximately 80% occurring once. This sample comprised CD4+ or CD8+ T cells sorted from blood, obtained in a trial of the OX40 agonist ivuxolimab. The chain is built from TRBV28 and TRBJ1-2; D might be TRBD1 (6 bases). The sequence came from an adult with an advanced solid tumor such as melanoma, head and neck, liver or kidney cancer. The DNA for the CDR3 is TGTGCCAGCAGGACCACCGGGACAAATAACTATGGCTACACCTTC. Its translation is CASRTTGTNNYGYTF.